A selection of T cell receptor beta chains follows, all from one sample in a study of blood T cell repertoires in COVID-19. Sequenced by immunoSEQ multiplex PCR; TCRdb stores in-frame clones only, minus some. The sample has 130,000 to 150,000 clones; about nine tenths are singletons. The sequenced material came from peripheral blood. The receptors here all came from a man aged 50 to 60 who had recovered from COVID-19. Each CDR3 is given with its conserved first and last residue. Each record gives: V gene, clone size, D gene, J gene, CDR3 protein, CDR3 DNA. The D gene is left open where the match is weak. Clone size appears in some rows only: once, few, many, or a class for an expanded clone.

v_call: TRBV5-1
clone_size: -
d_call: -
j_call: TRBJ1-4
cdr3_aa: CASSLDGRINEKLFF
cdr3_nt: TGCGCCAGCAGTCTGGACGGGAGGATTAATGAAAAACTGTTTTTT

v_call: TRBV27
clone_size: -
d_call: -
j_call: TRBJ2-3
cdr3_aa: CASSLPPQEGDTQYF
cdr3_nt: TGTGCCAGCAGTTTACCCCCTCAGGAGGGCGATACGCAGTATTTT

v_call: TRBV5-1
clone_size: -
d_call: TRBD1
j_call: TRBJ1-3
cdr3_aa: CASSVTGGAGNTIYF
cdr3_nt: TGCGCCAGCAGCGTAACAGGGGGTGCTGGAAACACCATATATTTT

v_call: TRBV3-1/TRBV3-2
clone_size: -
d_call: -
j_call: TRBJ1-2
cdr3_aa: CASSQEPTANYGYTF
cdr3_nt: TGTGCCAGCAGCCAAGAGCCCACGGCTAACTATGGCTACACCTTC

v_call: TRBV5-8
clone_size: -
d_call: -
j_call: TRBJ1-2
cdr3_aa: CASSFSDYGYTF
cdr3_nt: TGTGCCAGCAGCTTCTCCGACTATGGCTACACCTTC

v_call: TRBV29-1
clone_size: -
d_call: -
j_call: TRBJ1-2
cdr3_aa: CSVVTAGDGYTF
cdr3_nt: TGCAGCGTTGTCACAGCAGGGGACGGCTACACCTTC

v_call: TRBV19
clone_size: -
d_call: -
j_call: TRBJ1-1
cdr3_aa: CATHGGKGTEAFF
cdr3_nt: TGTGCCACCCACGGAGGGAAGGGCACTGAAGCTTTCTTT

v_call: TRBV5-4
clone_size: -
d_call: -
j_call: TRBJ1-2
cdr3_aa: CASSFDSNYGYTF
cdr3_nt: TGTGCCAGCAGCTTTGACAGCAACTATGGCTACACCTTC

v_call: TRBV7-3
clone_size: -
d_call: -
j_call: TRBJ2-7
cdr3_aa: CASSFGQGGGEQYF
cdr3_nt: TGTGCCAGCAGCTTCGGGCAGGGGGGTGGCGAGCAGTACTTC

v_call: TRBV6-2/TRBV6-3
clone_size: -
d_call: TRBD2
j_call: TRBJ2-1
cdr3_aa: CASSRRGAGGLYNEQFF
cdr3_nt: TGTGCCAGCAGCCGCCGCGGAGCGGGGGGCCTCTACAATGAGCAGTTCTTC

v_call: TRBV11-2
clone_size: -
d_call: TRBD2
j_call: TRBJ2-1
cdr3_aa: CASSPDYSGGVNEQFF
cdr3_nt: TGTGCCAGCAGCCCGGACTATAGCGGGGGGGTTAATGAGCAGTTCTTC

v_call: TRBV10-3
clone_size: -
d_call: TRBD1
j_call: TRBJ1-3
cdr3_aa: CAISERASLDRVEEKSGNTIYF
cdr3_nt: TGTGCCATCAGTGAGCGGGCCAGTCTGGACAGGGTGGAGGAGAAGTCTGGAAACACCATATATTTT

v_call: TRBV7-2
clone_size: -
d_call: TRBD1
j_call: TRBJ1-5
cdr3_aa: CASSQGTGRSNQPQHF
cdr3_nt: TGTGCCAGCAGCCAGGGGACAGGGCGAAGCAATCAGCCCCAGCATTTT

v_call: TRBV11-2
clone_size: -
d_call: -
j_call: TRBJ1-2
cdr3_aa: CASSLDLGDYGYTF
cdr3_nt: TGTGCCAGCAGCTTAGATTTAGGGGACTATGGCTACACCTTC

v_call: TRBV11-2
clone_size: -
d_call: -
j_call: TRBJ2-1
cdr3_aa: CASSLDPLTGSSYNEQFF
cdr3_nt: TGTGCCAGCAGCTTAGATCCCCTGACGGGGAGCTCCTACAATGAGCAGTTCTTC

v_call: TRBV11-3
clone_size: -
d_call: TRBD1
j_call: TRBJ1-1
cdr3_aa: CASSHRLGTGETEAFF
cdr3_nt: TGTGCCAGCAGCCACCGGCTAGGGACAGGGGAAACTGAAGCTTTCTTT

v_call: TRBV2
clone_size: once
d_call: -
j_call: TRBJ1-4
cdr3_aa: CASSEEREGEKLFF
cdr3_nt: TGTGCCAGCAGTGAAGAGAGGGAGGGCGAAAAACTGTTTTTT

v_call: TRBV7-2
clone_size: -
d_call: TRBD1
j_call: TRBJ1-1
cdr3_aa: CASSFATGGATEAFF
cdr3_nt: TGTGCCAGCAGCTTCGCGACAGGGGGCGCTACTGAAGCTTTCTTT

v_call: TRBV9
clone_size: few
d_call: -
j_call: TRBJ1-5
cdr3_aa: CASSPDSFNQPQHF
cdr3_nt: TGTGCCAGCAGCCCCGACAGCTTCAATCAGCCCCAGCATTTT

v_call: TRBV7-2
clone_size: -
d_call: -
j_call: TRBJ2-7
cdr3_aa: CASSPRGSYEQYF
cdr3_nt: TGTGCCAGCAGCCCCCGAGGCTCCTACGAGCAGTACTTC

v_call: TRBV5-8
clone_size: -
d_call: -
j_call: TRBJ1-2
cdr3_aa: CASSLGGNYGYTF
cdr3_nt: TGTGCCAGCAGCTTAGGAGGGAACTATGGCTACACCTTC

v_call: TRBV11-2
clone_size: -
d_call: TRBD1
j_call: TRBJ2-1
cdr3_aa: CASSPQGTVGEQFF
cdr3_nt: TGTGCCAGCAGCCCCCAAGGGACAGTCGGAGAGCAGTTCTTC

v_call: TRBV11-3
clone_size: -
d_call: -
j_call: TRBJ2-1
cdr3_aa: CASSFQGREEQFF
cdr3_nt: TGTGCCAGCAGCTTTCAGGGCAGAGAGGAGCAGTTCTTC

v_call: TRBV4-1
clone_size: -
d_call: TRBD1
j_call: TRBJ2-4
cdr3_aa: CASSQAGTAPNIQYF
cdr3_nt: TGCGCCAGCAGCCAAGCCGGGACAGCCCCGAACATTCAGTACTTC

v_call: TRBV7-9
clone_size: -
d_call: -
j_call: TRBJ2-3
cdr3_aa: CASSHLTPGDTQYF
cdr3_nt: TGTGCCAGCAGCCATTTGACCCCGGGGGATACGCAGTATTTT

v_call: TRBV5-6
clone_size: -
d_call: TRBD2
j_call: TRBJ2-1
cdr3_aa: CASSSPGGLLDEQFF
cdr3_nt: TGTGCCAGCAGCTCGCCGGGGGGTCTGTTGGATGAGCAGTTCTTC

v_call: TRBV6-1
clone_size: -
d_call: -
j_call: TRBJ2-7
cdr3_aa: CASSEVYGQGNYEQYF
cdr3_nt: TGTGCCAGCAGTGAAGTTTACGGGCAGGGAAACTACGAGCAGTACTTC

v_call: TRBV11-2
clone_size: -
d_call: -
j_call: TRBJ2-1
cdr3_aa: CASSYGGEQFF
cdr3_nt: TGTGCCAGCAGCTATGGAGGTGAGCAGTTCTTC

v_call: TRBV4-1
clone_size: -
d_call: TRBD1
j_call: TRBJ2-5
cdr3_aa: CASSQGTGGLETQYF
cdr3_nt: TGCGCCAGCAGCCAAGGGACAGGGGGCCTGGAGACCCAGTACTTC

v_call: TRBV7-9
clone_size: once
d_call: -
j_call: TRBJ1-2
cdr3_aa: CASSEQGYGYTF
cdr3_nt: TGTGCCAGCAGCGAACAGGGCTATGGCTACACCTTC

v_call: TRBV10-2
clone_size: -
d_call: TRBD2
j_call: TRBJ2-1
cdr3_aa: CASRDPGGGTSGEQFF
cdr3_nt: TGCGCCAGCCGGGACCCTGGCGGGGGGACTTCGGGTGAGCAGTTCTTC

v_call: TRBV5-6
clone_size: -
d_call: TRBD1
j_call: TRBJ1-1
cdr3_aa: CASSPLQGAGTEAFF
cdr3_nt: TGTGCCAGCAGCCCCTTACAGGGGGCAGGGACTGAAGCTTTCTTT

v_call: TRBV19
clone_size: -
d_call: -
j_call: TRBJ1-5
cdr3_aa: CASSTGESNQPQHF
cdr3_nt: TGTGCCAGTAGTACAGGGGAAAGCAATCAGCCCCAGCATTTT

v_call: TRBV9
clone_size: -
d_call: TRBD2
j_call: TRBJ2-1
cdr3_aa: CASSVATMGLAMGDEQFF
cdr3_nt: TGTGCCAGCAGCGTAGCTACAATGGGACTAGCCATGGGGGATGAGCAGTTCTTC

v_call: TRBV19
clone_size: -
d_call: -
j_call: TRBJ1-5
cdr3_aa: CASSKGGGNQPQHF
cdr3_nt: TGTGCCAGTAGTAAAGGGGGAGGCAATCAGCCCCAGCATTTT

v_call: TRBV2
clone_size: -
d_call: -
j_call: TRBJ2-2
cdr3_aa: CASSDRVGTGELFF
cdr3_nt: TGTGCCAGCAGTGACAGGGTCGGCACCGGGGAGCTGTTTTTT

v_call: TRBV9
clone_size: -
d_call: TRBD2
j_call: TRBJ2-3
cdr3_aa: CASSRKAWERGVTDTQYF
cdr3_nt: TGTGCCAGCAGCCGTAAGGCCTGGGAGCGGGGGGTCACAGATACGCAGTATTTT

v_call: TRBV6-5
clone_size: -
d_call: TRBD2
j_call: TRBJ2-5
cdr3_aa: CASSYLGGQETQYF
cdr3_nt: TGTGCCAGCAGTTACCTGGGGGGGCAAGAGACCCAGTACTTC

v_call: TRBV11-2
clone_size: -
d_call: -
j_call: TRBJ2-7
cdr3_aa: CASSQYEQYF
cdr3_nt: TGTGCCAGCAGCCAATACGAGCAGTACTTC

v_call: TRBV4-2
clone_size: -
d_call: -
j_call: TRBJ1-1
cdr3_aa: CASSPGLLTEAFF
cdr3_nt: TGTGCCAGCAGCCCAGGACTACTCACTGAAGCTTTCTTT

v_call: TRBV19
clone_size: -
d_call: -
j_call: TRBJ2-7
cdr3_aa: CASSTYRDRHEQYF
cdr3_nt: TGTGCCAGTAGTACCTACAGGGATCGCCACGAGCAGTACTTC

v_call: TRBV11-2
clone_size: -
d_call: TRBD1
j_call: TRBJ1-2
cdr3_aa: CASSPTGGGGYTF
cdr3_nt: TGTGCCAGCAGCCCTACAGGGGGAGGCGGCTACACCTTC